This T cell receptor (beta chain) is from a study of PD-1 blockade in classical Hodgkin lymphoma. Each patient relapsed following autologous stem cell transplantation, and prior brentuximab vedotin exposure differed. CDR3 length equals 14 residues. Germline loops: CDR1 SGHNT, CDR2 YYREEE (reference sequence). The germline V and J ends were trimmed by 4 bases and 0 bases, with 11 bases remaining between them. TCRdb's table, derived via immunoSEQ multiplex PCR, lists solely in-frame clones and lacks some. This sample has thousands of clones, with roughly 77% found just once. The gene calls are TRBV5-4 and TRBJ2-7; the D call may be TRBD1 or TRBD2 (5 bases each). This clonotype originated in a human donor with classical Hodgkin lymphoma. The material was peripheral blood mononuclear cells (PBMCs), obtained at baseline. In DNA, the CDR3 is TGTGCCAGCAGCACGGGACGGAACTCCTACGAGCAGTACTTC. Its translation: CASSTGRNSYEQYF.